Presented here are 6 T cell receptor beta chains from one specimen sequenced in a study of T cell responses to AZD1222 COVID-19 vaccine. The repertoire was sequenced with immunoSEQ multiplex PCR; TCRdb's copy has only in-frame clones and lacks some. The table shows some 93,000 clones, with roughly 90% occurring only once. Here the sequenced sample was peripheral blood, taken 28 days after the second AZD1222 dose. These receptors were obtained from an adult who received the AZD1222 COVID-19 vaccine.

The chain is built from TRBV5-5 and TRBJ1-3, with D uncertain. CDR3 length: 13 amino acids. CDR1 is SGHKS and CDR2 is YYEKEE in the germline V gene (reference sequence). The ends were cut back, 5 bases at V and 3 bases at J, with 9 bases in the middle. CDR3 loop: CASSSGYGNTIYF. The CDR3 nucleotides read TGTGCCAGCAGTTCGGGGTATGGAAACACCATATATTTT.

This sequence joins TRBV7-2 and TRBJ2-3, with TRBD2 matching 8 bases. CDR3 length equals 17 residues. V was pared by 1 base and J by 4 bases, with 10 bases of the junction left unmatched. Germline-derived CDR1 and CDR2 are SGHTA and FQGNSA. CDR3 region: CASSLVGTSTGADTQYF. CDR3 coding DNA: TGTGCCAGCAGCTTAGTTGGGACTAGTACAGGTGCAGATACGCAGTATTTT.

This clone has just a few counts. The chain links TRBV27 to TRBJ2-2, with 11 bases fitting TRBD2. J was trimmed by 6 bases and V by 6 bases; bases with no gene match: 6. This CDR3 contains 15 residues. The germline gives CDR1 MNHEY, CDR2 SMNVEV (reference sequence). CDR3 sequence (DNA): TGTGCCAGCAGACCGACTAGCGGGATCCCCGGGGAGCTGTTTTTT. As protein: CASRPTSGIPGELFF.

This chain links TRBV5-1 with TRBJ2-3, with D maybe TRBD1 (6 bases). The V and J ends lost 4 bases and 2 bases respectively, with 11 bases between them. The length of the CDR3 is 14 residues. Germline-derived CDR1 and CDR2 are SGHRS and YFSETQ. CDR3 sequence (DNA): TGCGCCAGCAGCCGGGACAAGAACACAGATACGCAGTATTTT. It is translated as CASSRDKNTDTQYF.

J is TRBJ2-7 and V is TRBV5-6; TRBD2 is a possible D gene (6 bases). Per the germline V gene, CDR1 is SGHDT and CDR2 is YYEEEE. This CDR3 has 14 residues. V gave up 0 bases and J gave up 3 bases, with 10 bases separating them. The CDR3, as DNA: TGTGCCAGCAGCTTGGCACGGGGGATCTACGAGCAGTACTTC. Protein product: CASSLARGIYEQYF. The variable domain in full, with the rest retrieved from reference TRBV5-6 and TRBJ2-7, is DAGVTQSPTHLIKTRGQQVTLRCSPKSGHDTVSWYQQALGQGPQFIFQYYEEEERQRGNFPDRFSGHQFPNYSSELNVNALLLGDSALYLCASSLARGIYEQYFGPGTRLTVT.

The chain is built from TRBV10-3 and TRBJ2-6, with D maybe TRBD2 (6 bases). Between the trimmed V and J ends, which lost 2 bases and 0 bases, there was a span of 11 bases. The CDR3 is made up of 17 amino acids. Germline V gene data show CDR1 as ENHRY and CDR2 as SYGVKD. The CDR3 protein is CAISEGGVSSGANVLTF. The CDR3 DNA reads as TGTGCCATCAGTGAGGGCGGGGTCTCCTCTGGGGCCAACGTCCTGACTTTC.